The clone carrying this TCR beta chain came up a few times. What it binds is not known. This record belongs to a study of long-term antiretroviral therapy in people with HIV. The study, taken as a whole, reports: Clones that had undergone expansion before ART dominated the repertoire at all time points. Although diversity increased after ART, it remained lower than in transplant donor controls.

Inclusion required at least two post-ART and at least one pre-ART PBMC samples. Treatment locations for all participants with HIV were in the United States. At the survey level, the v3.0 immunoSEQ assay was run. The protocol was immunoSEQ multiplex PCR, while the TCRdb copy is restricted to in-frame clones and leaves out a portion. In the table there are some 29,000 clones, about three quarters of which are singletons. Source: unsorted PBMCs, taken 1.5 years before starting antiretroviral therapy. The origin of this receptor is a man between 18 and 35 years old with HIV.

The CDR3 spells CASNMGNQPQHF. The CDR3 bases are TGTGCCAGCAATATGGGGAATCAGCCCCAGCATTTT. The rearrangement links TRBV2 to TRBJ1-5; D unresolved. The CDR3 is 12 amino acids. Germline lookup yields CDR1 SNHLY and CDR2 FYNNEI. V lost 7 bases and J 4 bases, leaving 8 bases between the germline ends. Full variable domain (rest looked up from reference TRBV2 and TRBJ1-5): EPEVTQTPSHQVTQMGQEVILRCVPISNHLYFYWYRQILGQKVEFLVSFYNNEISEKSEIFDDQFSVERPDGSNFTLKIRSTKLEDSAMYFCASNMGNQPQHFGDGTRLSIL.